This TCR beta chain was observed in a study of cytomegalovirus exposure and HLA in healthy donors. The wider study: Clustering assigned about 80% of the 350 to 400 genotyped donors to the Caucasian-associated ancestry cluster.

The CDR3 runs to 13 residues. From germline, CDR1 is MNHEY and CDR2 SVGAGI. The study ran its PCR with 60 Vbeta and 13 Jbeta primers. Clones were read by immunoSEQ multiplex PCR, and TCRdb kept only the in-frame ones, dropping some. The data hold about 140,000 clones, with approximately 80% observed a single time. This clone appeared once. At one end, the junction sequence differs from germline, possibly due to a read error. The V call is TRBV6-5, the J call TRBJ1-1; D not resolved. The sample consisted of PBMCs. The sequence was collected from a woman in her forties in good health and CMV-seronegative. This CDR3 reads CVSSRTENTEAFF. CDR3 coding DNA: TGTGTCAGCAGCAGAACAGAGAACACTGAAGCTTTCTTT.